The T cell receptor beta chain under discussion was sequenced for a study of cytomegalovirus exposure and HLA in healthy donors. A multiplex PCR was run with 60 Vbeta primers and 13 Jbeta primers. Profiling relied on immunoSEQ multiplex PCR, and the TCRdb table lists in-frame clones only, not all of them. The sample contains roughly 150,000 clones, approximately 70% of which appear only once. Trimming stripped 3 bases from V and 3 bases from J, with 9 bases between. Germline V gene data show CDR1 as SGHAT and CDR2 as FQNNGV. The CDR3 contains 13 residues. With respect to this clone: Its antigen is currently unknown.

General observations from the study: Serostatus for CMV was the only available immune exposure information. Most observed TCR sequences were rare, whereas some public TCRs were detected in many donors. The investigators catalogued 150 or so TCR beta chains as cytomegalovirus-associated.

The V gene is TRBV11-2, the J gene TRBJ2-7; TRBD1 is a possible D gene (6 bases). Sequencing was done on a sample of PBMCs. The source is a woman under 30 in good health and CMV-seropositive. CDR3 amino acids: CASSFRTDYEQYF. The CDR3 coding sequence is TGTGCCAGCAGCTTCAGGACAGACTACGAGCAGTACTTC.